This T cell receptor beta chain is drawn from a study of cytomegalovirus exposure and HLA in healthy donors. Study-level information: A data release that came early held 80 million or so unique TCRs from HLA-typed donors.

Amplification used 60 Vbeta primers and 13 Jbeta primers. Sequenced by immunoSEQ multiplex PCR; TCRdb stores in-frame clones only, minus some. The data show fewer than 200,000 clones, approximately 73% seen once. The CDR3 sequence is 14 residues long. Looked up from germline, CDR1 is SGDLS and CDR2 is YYNGEE. Germline trimming cut 5 bases from V and 5 bases from J; bases unmatched to any gene: 7. This receptor was identified in a man over 45 in good health and CMV-seronegative. Sequenced sample: PBMCs. The chain couples TRBV9 to TRBJ2-3, with TRBD1 matching over 8 bases. The CDR3 region has the DNA TGTGCCAGCAGTCGGCAGGGGGCTGGAGATACGCAGTATTTT. Protein product: CASSRQGAGDTQYF.